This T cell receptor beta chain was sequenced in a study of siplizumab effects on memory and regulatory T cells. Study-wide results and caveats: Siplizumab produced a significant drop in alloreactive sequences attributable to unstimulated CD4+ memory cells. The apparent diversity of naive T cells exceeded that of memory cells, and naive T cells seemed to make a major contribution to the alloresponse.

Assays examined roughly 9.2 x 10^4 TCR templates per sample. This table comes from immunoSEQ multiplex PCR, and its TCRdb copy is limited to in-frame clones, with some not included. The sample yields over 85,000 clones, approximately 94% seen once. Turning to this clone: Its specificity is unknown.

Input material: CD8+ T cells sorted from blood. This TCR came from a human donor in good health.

The CDR3 DNA reads as TGTGCCAGCAGTTACCGGGAACACGGGGAGCTGTTTTTT. This encodes CASSYREHGELFF. The chain uses TRBV6-5 and TRBJ2-2; the D gene is possibly TRBD2 (5 bases). Germline CDR1 MNHEY, CDR2 SVGAGI. The CDR3 length is 13 residues. The V end lost 2 bases, the J end lost 7 bases, and 8 bases lay between the germline ends.